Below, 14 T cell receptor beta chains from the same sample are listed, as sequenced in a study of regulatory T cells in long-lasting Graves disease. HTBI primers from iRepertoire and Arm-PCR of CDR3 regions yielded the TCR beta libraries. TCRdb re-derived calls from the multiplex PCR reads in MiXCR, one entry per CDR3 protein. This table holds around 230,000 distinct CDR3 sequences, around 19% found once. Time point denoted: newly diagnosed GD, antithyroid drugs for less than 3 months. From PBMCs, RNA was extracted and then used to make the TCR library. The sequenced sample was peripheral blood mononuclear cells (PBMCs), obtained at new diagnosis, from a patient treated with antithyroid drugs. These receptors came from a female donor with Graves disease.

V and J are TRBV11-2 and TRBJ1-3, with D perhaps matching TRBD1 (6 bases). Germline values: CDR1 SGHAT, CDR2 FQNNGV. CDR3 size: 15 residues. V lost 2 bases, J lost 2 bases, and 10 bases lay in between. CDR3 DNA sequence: TGTGCCAGCAGCTTAACCGGGGGCGCTGGAAACACCATATATTTT. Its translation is CASSLTGGAGNTIYF.

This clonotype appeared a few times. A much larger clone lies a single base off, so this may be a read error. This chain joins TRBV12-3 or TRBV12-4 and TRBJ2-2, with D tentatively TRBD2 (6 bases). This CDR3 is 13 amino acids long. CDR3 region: CASSLVRAGGLFF. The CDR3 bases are TGTGCCAGCAGTTTAGTCAGGGCCGGGGGGCTGTTTTTT.

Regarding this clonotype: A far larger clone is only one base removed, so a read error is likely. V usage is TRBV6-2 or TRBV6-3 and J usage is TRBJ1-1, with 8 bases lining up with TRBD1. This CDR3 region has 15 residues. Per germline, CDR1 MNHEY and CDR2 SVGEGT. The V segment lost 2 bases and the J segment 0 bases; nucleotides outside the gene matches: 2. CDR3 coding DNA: TGTGCCAGCAGTTACAGGGGACAGGTGAACACTGAAGCTTTCTTT. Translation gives CASSYRGQVNTEAFF.

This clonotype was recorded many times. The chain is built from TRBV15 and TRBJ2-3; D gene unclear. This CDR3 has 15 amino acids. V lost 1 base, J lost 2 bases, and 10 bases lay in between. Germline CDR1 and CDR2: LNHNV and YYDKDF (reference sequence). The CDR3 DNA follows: TGTGCCACCAGCAGAGCCTGGGGAACCACAGATACGCAGTATTTT. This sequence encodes CATSRAWGTTDTQYF.

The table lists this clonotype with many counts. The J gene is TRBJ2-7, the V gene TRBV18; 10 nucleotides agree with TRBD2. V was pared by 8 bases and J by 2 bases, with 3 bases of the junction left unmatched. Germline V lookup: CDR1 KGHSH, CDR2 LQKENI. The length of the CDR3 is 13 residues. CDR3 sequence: CASRTSGAYEQYF. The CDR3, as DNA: TGTGCCAGCCGGACTAGCGGTGCCTACGAGCAGTACTTC.

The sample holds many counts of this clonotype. In nucleotides, the CDR3 is TGTGCCAGCAGTTACCGGGACAGGGCCCGCTCCTACAATGAGCAGTTCTTC. Its protein product is CASSYRDRARSYNEQFF. The chain employs TRBV2 and TRBJ2-1; 9 bases agree with TRBD1. The V gene's germline CDR1 is SNHLY and CDR2 FYNNEI. This CDR3 is 17 amino acids long. V lost 5 bases, J lost 0 bases, and 8 bases stayed unmatched.

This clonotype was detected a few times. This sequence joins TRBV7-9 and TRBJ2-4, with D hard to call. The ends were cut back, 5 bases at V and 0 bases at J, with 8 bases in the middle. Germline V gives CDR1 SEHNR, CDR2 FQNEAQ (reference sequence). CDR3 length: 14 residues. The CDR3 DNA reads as TGTGCCAGCAGCCTGGTCCTAGCCAAAAACATTCAGTACTTC. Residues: CASSLVLAKNIQYF. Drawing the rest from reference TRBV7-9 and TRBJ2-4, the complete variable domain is DTGVSQNPRHKITKRGQNVTFRCDPISEHNRLYWYRQTLGQGPEFLTYFQNEAQLEKSRLLSDRFSAERPKGSFSTLEIQRTEQGDSAMYLCASSLVLAKNIQYFGAGTRLSVL.

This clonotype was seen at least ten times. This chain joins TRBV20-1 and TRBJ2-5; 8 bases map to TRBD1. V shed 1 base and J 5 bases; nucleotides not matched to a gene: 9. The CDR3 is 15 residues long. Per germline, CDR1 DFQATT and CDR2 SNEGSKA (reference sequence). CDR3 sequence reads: CSARGLQGAWETQYF. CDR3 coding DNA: TGCAGTGCTAGAGGCCTGCAGGGGGCCTGGGAGACCCAGTACTTC.

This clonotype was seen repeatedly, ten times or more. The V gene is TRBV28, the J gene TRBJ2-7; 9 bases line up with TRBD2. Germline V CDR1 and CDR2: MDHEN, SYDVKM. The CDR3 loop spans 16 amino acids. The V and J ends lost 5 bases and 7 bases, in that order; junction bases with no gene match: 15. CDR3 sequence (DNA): TGTGCCAGCAGTCAAGTTGGCGGGAGGGCCTACGAGGAGCAGTACTTC. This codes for CASSQVGGRAYEEQYF.

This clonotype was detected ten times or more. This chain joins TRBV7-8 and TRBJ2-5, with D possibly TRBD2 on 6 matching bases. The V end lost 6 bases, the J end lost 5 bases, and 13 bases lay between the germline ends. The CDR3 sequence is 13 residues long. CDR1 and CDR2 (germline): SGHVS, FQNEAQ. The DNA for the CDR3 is TGTGCCAGCAGGATGGGGGGTGCGGAGACCCAGTACTTC. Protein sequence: CASRMGGAETQYF.

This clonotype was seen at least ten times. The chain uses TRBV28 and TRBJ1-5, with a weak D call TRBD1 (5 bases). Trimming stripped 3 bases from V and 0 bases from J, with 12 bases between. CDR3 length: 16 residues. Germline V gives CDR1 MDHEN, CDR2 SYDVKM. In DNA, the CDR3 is TGTGCCAGCAGTTTTTGGGCAGGGTATAGCAATCAGCCCCAGCATTTT. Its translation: CASSFWAGYSNQPQHF.

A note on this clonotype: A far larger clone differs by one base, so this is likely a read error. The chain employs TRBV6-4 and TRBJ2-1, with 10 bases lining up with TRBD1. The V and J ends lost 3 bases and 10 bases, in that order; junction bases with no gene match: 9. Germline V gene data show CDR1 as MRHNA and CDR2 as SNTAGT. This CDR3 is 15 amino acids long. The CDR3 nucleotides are TGTGCCAGCAGTGAGGGGACAGGGGAGACCAACGAGCAGTTCTTC. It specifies CASSEGTGETNEQFF.

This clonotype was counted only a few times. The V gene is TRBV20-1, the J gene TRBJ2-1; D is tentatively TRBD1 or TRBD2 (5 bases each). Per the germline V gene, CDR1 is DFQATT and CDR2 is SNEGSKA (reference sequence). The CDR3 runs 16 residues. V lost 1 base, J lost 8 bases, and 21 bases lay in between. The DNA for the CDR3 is TGCAGTGCTAGAGGCCCGGGGCTAGCCGATCTTGATGAGCAGTTCTTC. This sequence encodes CSARGPGLADLDEQFF.

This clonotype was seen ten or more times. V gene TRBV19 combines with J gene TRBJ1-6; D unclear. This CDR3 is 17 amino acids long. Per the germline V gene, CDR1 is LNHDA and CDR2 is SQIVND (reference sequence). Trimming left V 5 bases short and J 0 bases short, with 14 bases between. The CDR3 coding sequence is TGTGCCAGTAGTTGGCAGCTCCAGAGCTCCTATAATTCACCCCTCCACTTT. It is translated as CASSWQLQSSYNSPLHF. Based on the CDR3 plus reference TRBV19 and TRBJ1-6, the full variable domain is DGGITQSPKYLFRKEGQNVTLSCEQNLNHDAMYWYRQDPGQGLRLIYYSQIVNDFQKGDIAEGYSVSREKKESFPLTVTSAQKNPTAFYLCASSWQLQSSYNSPLHFGNGTRLTVT.